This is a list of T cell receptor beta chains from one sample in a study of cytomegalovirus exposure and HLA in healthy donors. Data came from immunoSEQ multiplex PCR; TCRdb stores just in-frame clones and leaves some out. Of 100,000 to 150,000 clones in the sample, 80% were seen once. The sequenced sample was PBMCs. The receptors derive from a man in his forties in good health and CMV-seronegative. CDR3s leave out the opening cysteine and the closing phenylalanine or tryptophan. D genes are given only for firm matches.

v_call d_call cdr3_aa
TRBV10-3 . AISVLGVNLNNEQF
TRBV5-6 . ASGLGAMNTEAF
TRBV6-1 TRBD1 ASSLGQGREGYT
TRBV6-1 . ASVEGVGNQPQH
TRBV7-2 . ASSLAPQGLAYEQY
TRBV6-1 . ASSEGQVGSYEQY
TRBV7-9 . ASSLRAGWETQY
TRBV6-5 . ASSPTGIWTEAF
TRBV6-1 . ASIPMGQLNTEAF
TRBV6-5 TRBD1 ASSSGTASNYGYT
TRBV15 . ATSESQGTPYGYT
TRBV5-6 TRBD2 ASSLAVWLAGGTDTQY
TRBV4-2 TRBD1 ASSPGQGAISSYNEQF
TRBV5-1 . ASSLTTGELF
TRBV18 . ASSPLTGNTEAF
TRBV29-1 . SAQGGRFGEQY
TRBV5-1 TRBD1 ASTPGQTTPYEQY
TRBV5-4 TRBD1 ASSLAGQGSSYNEQF
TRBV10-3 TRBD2 AALRDPGLADTYEQY
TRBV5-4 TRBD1 ASSLGWGQNYGYT
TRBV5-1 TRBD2 ASSEGLAGGYEQY
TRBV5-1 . ASSLSVGSSYNEQF
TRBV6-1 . ASLNFGGHTEAF
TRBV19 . ASSIQGSYEQY
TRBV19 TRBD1 ASNTGTGDYEQY
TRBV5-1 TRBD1 ASSLAFPGQGYYEQY
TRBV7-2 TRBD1 ASSYTGGHQPQH
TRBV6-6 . ASSYLASAYEQY
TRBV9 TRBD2 ASSHGTSGTYNEQF
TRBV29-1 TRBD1 SVPRDRGAF
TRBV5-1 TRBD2 ASSLGLAGTYEQY
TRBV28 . ASSFLTGNTEAF
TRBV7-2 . ASTSRTGSSYNEQF
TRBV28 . ASSPHRALEAF
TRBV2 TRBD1 ASSPGTGGYDEQF